This T cell receptor (beta chain) stems from a study of blood T cell repertoires in COVID-19. Study at large: Samples came from the United States, Italy and Spain, spanning acute and convalescent COVID-19. PBMCs, B-cell-depleted T cells, or T cells provided the cDNA or gDNA that made up the material.

Generated by immunoSEQ multiplex PCR, the TCRdb table keeps only in-frame clones and is missing some. This table holds roughly 180,000 clones, roughly 90% found once. The CDR3 runs to 13 residues. V lost 2 bases and J lost 4, with 8 bases in between. CDR1 and CDR2 from the germline V gene are GTSNPN and SVGIG (reference sequence). This clonotype originated in a man between 65 and 85 years old with active or convalescent COVID-19. Sample: peripheral blood. The chain carries TRBV30 and TRBJ1-4; D unclear. This chain's CDR3 is CAWSPRLNEKLFF. The CDR3 DNA reads TGTGCCTGGAGTCCGCGGCTTAATGAAAAACTGTTTTTT.